The entry below gives a single T cell receptor beta chain sequence along with its context. Its antigen is still unknown. Germline V lookup: CDR1 ENHRY, CDR2 SYGVKD. This CDR3 contains 20 residues. V gave up 2 bases and J gave up 0 bases; unmatched junction bases: 16. Sequencing used immunoSEQ multiplex PCR; TCRdb keeps in-frame clones, though not all of them. The table has under 300,000 clones, 70% to 80% seen once. These data come from a study of cytotoxic CD8 clonotypes in ibrutinib-treated CLL. General study findings and limits: Samples were collected at differing times from sustained-remission and progressing patients.

The specimen was PBMCs, collected at disease progression, from a patient treated with ibrutinib. The clonotype was recovered from a human donor with chronic lymphocytic leukemia. J is TRBJ2-7 and V is TRBV10-3; 10 bases match TRBD2. CDR3 residues: CAISEREGGSGGPSSYEQYF. In DNA, the CDR3 is TGTGCCATCAGTGAGAGGGAGGGGGGTAGCGGGGGGCCAAGCTCCTACGAGCAGTACTTC.